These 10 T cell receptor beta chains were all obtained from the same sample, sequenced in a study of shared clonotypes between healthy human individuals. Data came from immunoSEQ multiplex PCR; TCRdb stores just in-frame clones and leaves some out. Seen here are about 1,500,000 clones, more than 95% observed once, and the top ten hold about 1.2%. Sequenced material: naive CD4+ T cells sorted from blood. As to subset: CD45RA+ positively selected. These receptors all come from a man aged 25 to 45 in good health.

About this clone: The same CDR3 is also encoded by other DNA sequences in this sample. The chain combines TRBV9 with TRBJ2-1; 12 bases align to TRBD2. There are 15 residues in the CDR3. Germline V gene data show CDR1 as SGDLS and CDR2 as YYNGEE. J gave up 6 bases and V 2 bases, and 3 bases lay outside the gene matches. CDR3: CASSVGLAGLNEQFF. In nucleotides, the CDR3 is TGTGCCAGCAGCGTGGGACTAGCGGGCCTCAATGAGCAGTTCTTC.

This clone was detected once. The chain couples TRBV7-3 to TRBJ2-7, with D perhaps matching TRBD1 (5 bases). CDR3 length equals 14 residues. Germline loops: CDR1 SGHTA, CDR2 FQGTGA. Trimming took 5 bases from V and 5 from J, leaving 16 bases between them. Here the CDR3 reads CASSPGHRPHEQYF. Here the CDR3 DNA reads TGTGCCAGCAGCCCTGGACACCGACCCCACGAGCAGTACTTC. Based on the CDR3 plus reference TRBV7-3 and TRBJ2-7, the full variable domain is GAGVSQTPSNKVTEKGKYVELRCDPISGHTALYWYRQSLGQGPEFLIYFQGTGAADDSGLPNDRFFAVRPEGSVSTLKIQRTERGDSAVYLCASSPGHRPHEQYFGPGTRLTVT.

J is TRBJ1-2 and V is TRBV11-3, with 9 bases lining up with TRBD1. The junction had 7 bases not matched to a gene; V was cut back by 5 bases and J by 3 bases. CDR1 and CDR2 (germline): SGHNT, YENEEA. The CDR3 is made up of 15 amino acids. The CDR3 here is CASSLNRGQDYGYTF. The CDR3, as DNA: TGTGCCAGCAGCCTTAACAGGGGGCAGGACTATGGCTACACCTTC. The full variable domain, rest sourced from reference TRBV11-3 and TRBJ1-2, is EAGVVQSPRYKIIEKKQPVAFWCNPISGHNTLYWYLQNLGQGPELLIRYENEEAVDDSQLPKDRFSAERLKGVDSTLKIQPAELGDSAVYLCASSLNRGQDYGYTFGSGTRLTVV.

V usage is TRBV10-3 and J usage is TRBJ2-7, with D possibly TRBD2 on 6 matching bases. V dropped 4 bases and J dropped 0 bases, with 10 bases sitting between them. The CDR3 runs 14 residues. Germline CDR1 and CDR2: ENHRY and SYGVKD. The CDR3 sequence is CAISVSTSSYEQYF. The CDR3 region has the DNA TGTGCCATCAGTGTTTCGACTAGCTCCTACGAGCAGTACTTC.

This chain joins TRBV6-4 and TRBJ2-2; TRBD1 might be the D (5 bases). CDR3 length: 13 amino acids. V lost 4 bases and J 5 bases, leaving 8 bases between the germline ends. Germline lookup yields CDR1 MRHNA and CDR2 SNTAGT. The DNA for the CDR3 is TGTGCCAGCAGTGTGACAGCTACCGGGGAGCTGTTTTTT. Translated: CASSVTATGELFF.

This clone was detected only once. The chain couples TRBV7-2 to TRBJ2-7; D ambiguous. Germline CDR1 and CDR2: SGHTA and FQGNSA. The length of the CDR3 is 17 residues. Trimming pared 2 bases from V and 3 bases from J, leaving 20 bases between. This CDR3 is CASSLFPVRPSIYEQYF. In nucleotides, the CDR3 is TGTGCCAGCAGCTTATTCCCCGTTAGACCCTCCATCTACGAGCAGTACTTC.

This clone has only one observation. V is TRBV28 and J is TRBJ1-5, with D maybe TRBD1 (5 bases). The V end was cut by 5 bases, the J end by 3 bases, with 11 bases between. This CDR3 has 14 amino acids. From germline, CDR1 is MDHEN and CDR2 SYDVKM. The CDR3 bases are TGTGCCAGCAGTATAGACAGCGCCAATCAGCCCCAGCATTTT. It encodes CASSIDSANQPQHF.

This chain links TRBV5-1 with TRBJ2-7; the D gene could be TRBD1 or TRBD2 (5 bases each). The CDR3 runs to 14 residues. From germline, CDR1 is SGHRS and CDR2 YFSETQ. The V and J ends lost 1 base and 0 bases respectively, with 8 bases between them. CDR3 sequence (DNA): TGCGCCAGCAGCTTGTGGGGGAGCTCCTACGAGCAGTACTTC. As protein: CASSLWGSSYEQYF.

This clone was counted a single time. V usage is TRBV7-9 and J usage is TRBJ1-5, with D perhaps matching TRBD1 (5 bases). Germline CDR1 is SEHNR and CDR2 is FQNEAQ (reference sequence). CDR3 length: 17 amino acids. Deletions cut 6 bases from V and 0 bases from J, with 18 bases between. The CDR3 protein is CASSSGKGGNSNQPQHF. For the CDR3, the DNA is TGTGCCAGCAGTTCAGGGAAAGGTGGTAATAGCAATCAGCCCCAGCATTTT.

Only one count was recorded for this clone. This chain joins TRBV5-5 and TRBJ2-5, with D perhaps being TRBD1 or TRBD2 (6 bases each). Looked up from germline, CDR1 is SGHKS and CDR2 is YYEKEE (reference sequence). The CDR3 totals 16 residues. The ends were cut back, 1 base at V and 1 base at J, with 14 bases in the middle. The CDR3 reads CASSLTGRPPQETQYF. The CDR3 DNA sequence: TGTGCCAGCAGCTTGACAGGGAGGCCCCCCCAAGAGACCCAGTACTTC.